These 23 T cell receptor beta chains were all obtained from the same sample, sequenced in a study of cytomegalovirus exposure and HLA in healthy donors. Primers: 60 Vbeta forward and 13 Jbeta reverse. Some clones are missing from TCRdb's copy, which holds only in-frame ones; the method was immunoSEQ multiplex PCR. The top ten hold more than 3.5% of the sample, which has about 120,000 clones, roughly 85% seen once. The specimen was PBMCs. All receptors derive from a woman in her forties in good health and CMV-seropositive.

This clone has just one count. The rearrangement joins TRBV25-1 to TRBJ1-5; 9 bases agree with TRBD1. The CDR3 contains 18 residues. Germline V gene data show CDR1 as MGHDK and CDR2 as SYGVNS. The junction had 15 bases not matched to a gene; V was cut back by 2 bases and J by 7 bases. Here the CDR3 DNA reads TGTGCCAGCAGTGAACTCCCCGGGACAGGGTTGGACGGGCAGCCCCAGCATTTT. Protein: CASSELPGTGLDGQPQHF.

V gene TRBV19 combines with J gene TRBJ2-7, with TRBD1 identical over 9 bases. The ends lost 6 bases at V and 2 bases at J; junction bases unmatched: 8. The CDR3 sequence is 15 residues long. Germline assignment: CDR1 LNHDA and CDR2 SQIVND (reference sequence). Written as DNA, the CDR3 is TGTGCCAGTAGCGAAGTGGGGACAGGGACCTACGAGCAGTACTTC. It codes for CASSEVGTGTYEQYF.

This sequence joins TRBV7-8 and TRBJ2-7; 9 bases are a match to TRBD2. Looked up from germline, CDR1 is SGHVS and CDR2 is FQNEAQ. V dropped 2 bases and J dropped 0; count of bases not matched to a gene: 2. The CDR3 is 15 residues long. The CDR3 loop is CASSLKAGGSYEQYF. The CDR3 DNA sequence: TGTGCCAGCAGCTTAAAAGCGGGAGGCTCCTACGAGCAGTACTTC.

The chain employs TRBV11-3 and TRBJ2-7; D might be TRBD1 (8 bases). The CDR3 has 13 amino acids. Trimming stripped 5 bases from V and 2 bases from J, with 10 bases between. Germline V gene sequence: CDR1 SGHNT, CDR2 YENEEA. CDR3 sequence: CASSTGGAYEQYF. The CDR3 DNA follows: TGTGCCAGCAGCACAGGGGGGGCCTACGAGCAGTACTTC.

The chain carries TRBV11-2 and TRBJ1-6, with 7 bases identical to TRBD1. The V segment lost 5 bases and the J segment 7 bases; nucleotides outside the gene matches: 5. The CDR3 is 14 residues long. Per germline, CDR1 SGHAT and CDR2 FQNNGV. The CDR3 nucleotides read TGTGCCAGCAGCCTCCGGGACAGCAATTCACCCCTCCACTTT. Amino acids: CASSLRDSNSPLHF.

The chain carries TRBV4-3 and TRBJ1-6; D may be TRBD1 (6 bases). V lost 4 bases to trimming and J lost 0 bases, with 22 bases between them. This CDR3 comprises 20 residues. CDR1 and CDR2 from the germline V gene are LGHNA and YSLEER. DNA of the CDR3: TGCGCCAGCAGCCTAACAATAAACCGGGACACAAGCTCCTATAATTCACCCCTCCACTTT. Its protein is CASSLTINRDTSSYNSPLHF.

This chain joins TRBV6-5 and TRBJ2-1; a weak D match, TRBD1 (6 bases). In germline, CDR1 is MNHEY, CDR2 SVGAGI. CDR3 length equals 12 residues. The ends were cut back, 5 bases at V and 4 bases at J, with 6 bases in the middle. CDR3 DNA: TGTGCCAGCAGTACAGGGTACAATGAGCAGTTCTTC. Encoded protein: CASSTGYNEQFF.

This chain joins TRBV27 and TRBJ2-2; 10 bases are shared with TRBD2. CDR1 and CDR2 from the germline V gene are MNHEY and SMNVEV (reference sequence). The CDR3 length is 18 residues. The junction had 12 bases not matched to a gene; V was cut back by 3 bases and J by 5 bases. CDR3 DNA sequence: TGTGCCAGCAGTTTTGACAGGGTGGCTAGCGGGGGTACCGGGGAGCTGTTTTTT. Translating it yields CASSFDRVASGGTGELFF.

V gene TRBV29-1 combines with J gene TRBJ1-2; tentatively, D is TRBD1 (6 bases). In germline, CDR1 is SQVTM, CDR2 ANQGSEA. The CDR3 consists of 12 residues. V was pared by 5 bases and J by 5 bases, with 12 bases between. DNA for the CDR3: TGCAGCGTTAGGATTACAGGGTATGGCTACACCTTC. Translation: CSVRITGYGYTF.

The V call is TRBV30, the J call TRBJ2-3; the D gene is possibly TRBD1 (6 bases). The CDR3 extends over 15 amino acids. Germline V lookup: CDR1 GTSNPN, CDR2 SVGIG (reference sequence). Trimming pared 2 bases from V and 0 bases from J, leaving 12 bases between. The CDR3 region has the DNA TGTGCCTGGAGTAAGGGGGTTATTAGCACAGATACGCAGTATTTT. The encoded protein is CAWSKGVISTDTQYF. The entire variable domain, with the rest obtained from reference TRBV30 and TRBJ2-3, is as follows: SQTIHQWPATLVQPVGSPLSLECTVEGTSNPNLYWYRQAAGRGLQLLFYSVGIGQISSEVPQNLSASRPQDRQFILSSKKLLLSDSGFYLCAWSKGVISTDTQYFGPGTRLTVL.

This rearrangement joins TRBV11-2 to TRBJ2-1, with 8 nucleotides matching TRBD2. This CDR3 is built from 17 residues. Losses at the gene ends were 10 bases for V and 0 bases for J; bases not matched to a gene: 14. Germline V lookup: CDR1 SGHAT, CDR2 FQNNGV. CDR3 DNA sequence: TGTGCCATCGTCTCCCGTGGGGCGGGAGGCTCCTACAATGAGCAGTTCTTC. Its protein product is CAIVSRGAGGSYNEQFF.

The chain uses TRBV7-6 and TRBJ2-1; D not certain. This CDR3 spans 18 amino acids. Germline CDR1 and CDR2: SGHVS and FNYEAQ. Trimming pared 1 base from V and 5 bases from J, leaving 21 bases between. As DNA, the CDR3 is TGTGCCAGCAGCTTAGACTTTCAGTTTGCTAGACTTAACAATGAGCAGTTCTTC. Translation: CASSLDFQFARLNNEQFF.

The rearrangement joins TRBV30 to TRBJ2-7, with D unclear. The germline V gene has CDR1 GTSNPN and CDR2 SVGIG (reference sequence). V was cut by 0 bases and J by 2 bases, with 5 bases left in between. The CDR3 is 12 residues long. The CDR3 nucleotides are TGTGCCTGGAGTGTATCGGCCTACGAGCAGTACTTC. As protein: CAWSVSAYEQYF.

This chain joins TRBV15 and TRBJ2-5, with TRBD1 as a possible D gene (5 bases). The end of the DNA aligns better with TRBJ2-7, so the J call may be wrong. Germline V CDR1 and CDR2: LNHNV, YYDKDF (reference sequence). The CDR3 runs to 15 residues. The chain's CDR3 is CATSRDTGTPYEQYF. DNA for the CDR3: TGTGCCACCAGCAGAGATACAGGCACCCCCTACGAGCAGTACTTC.

On this clone: Mismatch with germline at one junction end may stem from a read error. The chain is built from TRBV7-9 and TRBJ2-1, with D possibly TRBD1 on 5 matching bases. The V gene's germline CDR1 is SEHNR and CDR2 FQNEAQ (reference sequence). This CDR3 comprises 16 residues. The CDR3 reads CSSTDFIRDTYNEQFF. In DNA form, the CDR3 reads TGTTCCAGCACCGATTTTATCAGGGATACTTACAATGAGCAGTTCTTC.

CDR3 sequence reads: CASSVEAGGIRFF. The CDR3 region has the DNA TGTGCCAGCAGCGTTGAAGCGGGAGGGATTCGGTTCTTC. This rearrangement joins TRBV2 to TRBJ2-1, with 10 bases that match TRBD2. J gave up 15 bases and V 6 bases, and 11 bases lay outside the gene matches. The CDR3 is 13 residues long. CDR1 and CDR2 (germline): SNHLY, FYNNEI.

In DNA, the CDR3 is TGTGCCAGCAGCCAAGGGACAGGCTTCACCTTCTATGGCTACACCTTC. Translation: CASSQGTGFTFYGYTF. The chain is built from TRBV28 and TRBJ1-2; the match to TRBD1 covers 8 bases. The CDR3 contains 16 residues. V gave up 6 bases and J gave up 4 bases; unmatched junction bases: 13. CDR1 is MDHEN and CDR2 is SYDVKM in the germline V gene.

The chain couples TRBV28 to TRBJ2-1; tentatively, D is TRBD2 (7 bases). Germline V gene data show CDR1 as MDHEN and CDR2 as SYDVKM. V lost 3 bases and J 12 bases, leaving 30 bases between the germline ends. The CDR3 length is 18 residues. The CDR3 is CASSLGLMQFRLAGVQFF. Written as DNA, the CDR3 is TGTGCCAGCAGTTTGGGACTAATGCAGTTTCGGTTGGCAGGGGTGCAGTTCTTC.

The rearrangement links TRBV5-3 to TRBJ2-7, with D perhaps TRBD1 (5 bases). TRBV5-3 falls under the ORF class, with uncertain function. The V end lost 5 bases, the J end lost 2 bases, and 17 bases lay between the germline ends. The CDR3 is 15 amino acids. The CDR3 nucleotides are TGTGCCAGAAGACGAACAGGCGATCCCCCCTACGAGCAGTACTTC. Its translation is CARRRTGDPPYEQYF.

DNA for the CDR3: TGTGCCAGCAGCTCTCAGGGTGGACAGCACGCCGGGGAGCTGTTTTTT. This encodes CASSSQGGQHAGELFF. This sequence joins TRBV7-3 and TRBJ2-2; perhaps TRBD1 as D (6 bases). Germline CDR1 SGHTA, CDR2 FQGTGA. V dropped 4 bases and J dropped 6 bases, with 18 bases sitting between them. CDR3 length equals 16 residues.

Of note for this clone: One end of the junction varies from germline; a read error may be responsible. The chain employs TRBV7-7 and TRBJ2-1, with 9 bases that match TRBD2. The CDR3 has 14 amino acids. CDR1 and CDR2 from the germline V gene are SSHAT and FNYEAQ (reference sequence). CDR3 sequence: CASSLIAGVGEQFF. In DNA, the CDR3 is TGTGCTAGCAGCTTAATAGCGGGAGTGGGTGAGCAGTTCTTC.

The chain joins TRBV7-9 to TRBJ1-2; D remains unclear. CDR3 length: 16 residues. Looked up from germline, CDR1 is SEHNR and CDR2 is FQNEAQ (reference sequence). V was trimmed by 0 bases and J by 7 bases, leaving 18 bases between them. The CDR3 loop reads CASSLAPQPHASGYTF. For the CDR3, the DNA is TGTGCCAGCAGCTTAGCTCCACAGCCCCATGCGAGTGGCTACACCTTC.

This clone was detected only once. This rearrangement joins TRBV27 to TRBJ2-1, with 13 nucleotides matching TRBD2. CDR3 length: 15 amino acids. J lost 7 bases, V lost 8 bases, and 8 bases had no gene match. Germline V gene data show CDR1 as MNHEY and CDR2 as SMNVEV (reference sequence). CDR3 sequence reads: CASRILAGGLNEQFF. The DNA for the CDR3 is TGTGCCAGCCGAATACTAGCGGGAGGGCTTAATGAGCAGTTCTTC.